The 15 T cell receptor beta chains presented below share a single source sample, sequenced in a study of T cells in localized non-small cell lung cancer. The protocol was immunoSEQ multiplex PCR, while the TCRdb copy is restricted to in-frame clones and leaves out a portion. Of almost 65,000 clones listed, roughly 88% were seen once; the top ten hold about 2.1%. Sequences were derived from peripheral blood, sampled before any cancer treatment. These receptor sequences come from a woman aged 35-70 years with stage I lung adenocarcinoma.

This sequence joins TRBV27 and TRBJ2-2, with D maybe TRBD1 (6 bases). The V gene's germline CDR1 is MNHEY and CDR2 SMNVEV (reference sequence). The CDR3 consists of 15 residues. V lost 6 bases to trimming and J lost 0 bases, with 11 bases between them. The CDR3 loop reads CASRDRFANTGELFF. CDR3 bases: TGTGCCAGCAGAGACAGGTTCGCGAACACCGGGGAGCTGTTTTTT.

The chain combines TRBV5-1 with TRBJ2-5; the match to TRBD2 covers 8 bases. This CDR3 spans 14 amino acids. V lost 2 bases and J lost 7; bases outside the gene matches: 7. Germline V CDR1 and CDR2: SGHRS, YFSETQ. The CDR3 region is CASSFRAGEGTQYF. In DNA, the CDR3 is TGCGCCAGCAGCTTTCGAGCGGGGGAAGGGACCCAGTACTTC.

On this clone: The junction differs from germline at one of its ends, possibly a read error. V usage is TRBV7-2 and J usage is TRBJ2-1, with a possible D match to TRBD2 (6 bases). The CDR3 runs 13 residues. Per germline, CDR1 SGHTA and CDR2 FQGNSA. The CDR3 DNA is TGTGCCAGCAGCCTAGCCGGGGCGGGAGAGCAGTTCTTC. Amino acid sequence: CASSLAGAGEQFF. The whole variable domain, filled in from reference TRBV7-2 and TRBJ2-1, reads GAGVSQSPSNKVTEKGKDVELRCDPISGHTALYWYRQSLGQGLEFLIYFQGNSAPDKSGLPSDRFSAERTGGSVSTLTIQRTQQEDSAVYLCASSLAGAGEQFFGPGTRLTVL.

The rearrangement links TRBV18 to TRBJ1-1, with D tentatively TRBD1 (5 bases). Trimming cost V 3 bases and J 1 base, with 21 bases left between them. The CDR3 has 18 residues. Germline V gene sequence: CDR1 KGHSH, CDR2 LQKENI. CDR3 sequence reads: CASSPSFIPGHSNTEAFF. Here the CDR3 DNA reads TGTGCCAGCTCACCTTCCTTCATCCCTGGACACTCGAACACTGAAGCTTTCTTT.

As for this clone: Its ends do not fully match the called genes, so a read error is possible. The chain links TRBV9 to TRBJ1-2, with a possible D match to TRBD1 (5 bases). CDR1 and CDR2 (germline): SGDLS, YYNGEE. The CDR3 loop spans 15 amino acids. As DNA, the CDR3 is TGTGCCAGCAGCCCCGGAGCCCTCTGGGACTACGGCTACACCTTC. It yields the protein CASSPGALWDYGYTF.

This sequence joins TRBV27 and TRBJ1-1, with a possible D match to TRBD1 (6 bases). Germline CDR1 and CDR2: MNHEY and SMNVEV (reference sequence). Trimming pared 6 bases from V and 1 base from J, leaving 15 bases between. The CDR3 runs 15 residues. DNA for the CDR3: TGTGCCAGCAGATTAATCGGACAGTGGAACACTGAAGCTTTCTTT. This codes for CASRLIGQWNTEAFF.

The chain combines TRBV7-9 with TRBJ1-5, with D possibly TRBD1 on 5 matching bases. The germline gives CDR1 SEHNR, CDR2 FQNEAQ (reference sequence). V lost 6 bases and J lost 4, with 13 bases in between. This CDR3 is 14 amino acids long. The CDR3 region is CASRQKGPNQPQHF. The CDR3 DNA is TGTGCCAGCAGGCAAAAGGGACCGAATCAGCCCCAGCATTTT.

V usage is TRBV7-2 and J usage is TRBJ2-1; a weak D match, TRBD1 (6 bases). V lost 7 bases and J lost 9, with 16 bases in between. The CDR3 is made up of 13 amino acids. CDR1 and CDR2 from the germline V gene are SGHTA and FQGNSA. CDR3 in amino acids: CASTEGVASEQFF. The CDR3 DNA reads TGTGCCAGCACTGAGGGGGTAGCCAGTGAGCAGTTCTTC.

The chain is built from TRBV7-8 and TRBJ1-5; D gene ambiguous. The V gene's germline CDR1 is SGHVS and CDR2 FQNEAQ. Trimming stripped 2 bases from V and 6 bases from J, with 8 bases between. The CDR3 contains 13 residues. The CDR3 sequence is CASSLSVLQPQHF. The CDR3 nucleotides read TGTGCCAGCAGCTTATCAGTTCTTCAGCCCCAGCATTTT. The full variable domain, in which reference TRBV7-8 and TRBJ1-5 provide the parts outside the CDR3, is GAGVSQSPRYKVAKRGQDVALRCDPISGHVSLFWYQQALGQGPEFLTYFQNEAQLDKSGLPSDRFFAERPEGSVSTLKIQRTQQEDSAVYLCASSLSVLQPQHFGDGTRLSIL.

The rearrangement joins TRBV18 to TRBJ2-3; D not resolved. Germline-derived CDR1 and CDR2 are KGHSH and LQKENI. The CDR3 contains 12 residues. V lost 4 bases and J lost 0, with 2 bases in between. Here the CDR3 DNA reads TGTGCCAGCTCACTTAGCACAGATACGCAGTATTTT. Translation: CASSLSTDTQYF.

This chain links TRBV7-8 with TRBJ1-6; a weak D match, TRBD1 (5 bases). This CDR3 region has 15 residues. CDR1 and CDR2 (germline): SGHVS, FQNEAQ. Trimming pared 4 bases from V and 10 bases from J, leaving 17 bases between. The DNA for the CDR3 is TGTGCCAGCAGCTCCCGACCCCTCGGGGGGTCACCCCTCCACTTT. It translates to CASSSRPLGGSPLHF.

J is TRBJ1-2 and V is TRBV19; no definite D call. V lost 10 bases, J lost 5 bases, and 23 bases lay in between. CDR1 and CDR2 (germline): LNHDA, SQIVND (reference sequence). The CDR3 totals 15 residues. CDR3 bases: TGTGCCACAAAATCACTAGCCGCCTCAGATTATGGCTACACCTTC. Translation: CATKSLAASDYGYTF.

The V and J genes are TRBV13 and TRBJ2-6; D is possibly TRBD1 (5 bases). The CDR3 loop spans 19 amino acids. Trimming took 1 base from V and 0 from J, leaving 16 bases between them. Germline values: CDR1 PRHDT, CDR2 FYEKMQ (reference sequence). CDR3 sequence reads: CASSLEAYDSLSGANVLTF. The CDR3 nucleotides read TGTGCCAGCAGCTTAGAGGCTTATGACAGCCTCTCTGGGGCCAACGTCCTGACTTTC.

The chain recombines TRBV4-3 with TRBJ1-2, with D hard to call. This CDR3 has 17 residues. The germline V and J ends were trimmed by 0 bases and 5 bases, with 19 bases remaining between them. CDR1 and CDR2 from the germline V gene are LGHNA and YSLEER. In nucleotides, the CDR3 is TGCGCCAGCAGCCAAGATTTAGTGCGGGGAAGGGCTTATGGCTACACCTTC. It yields the protein CASSQDLVRGRAYGYTF.

This rearrangement joins TRBV27 to TRBJ1-1, with D perhaps TRBD1 (5 bases). The CDR3 extends over 14 amino acids. The germline V and J ends were trimmed by 3 bases and 4 bases, with 12 bases remaining between them. CDR1 is MNHEY and CDR2 is SMNVEV in the germline V gene (reference sequence). The CDR3 protein is CASSFRDSGTEAFF. Here the CDR3 DNA reads TGTGCCAGCAGTTTTCGGGACTCGGGCACTGAAGCTTTCTTT.